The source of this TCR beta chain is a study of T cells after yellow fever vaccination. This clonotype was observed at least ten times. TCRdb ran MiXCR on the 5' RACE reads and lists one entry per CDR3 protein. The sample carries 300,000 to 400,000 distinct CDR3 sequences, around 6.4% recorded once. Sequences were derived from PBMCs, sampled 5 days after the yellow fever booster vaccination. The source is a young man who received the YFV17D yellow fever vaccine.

In nucleotides, the CDR3 is TGTGCCAGCAGCATTTCGGGGGCAGATACGCAGTATTTT. It codes for CASSISGADTQYF. The V gene is TRBV7-2, the J gene TRBJ2-3; TRBD2 is a possible D gene (6 bases). Germline-derived CDR1 and CDR2 are SGHTA and FQGNSA. Trimming removed 5 bases at V and 4 bases at J, with 10 bases between. The CDR3 is 13 amino acids.